This entry lists 27 T cell receptor beta chains sequenced from one sample in a study of blood T cell repertoires in COVID-19. Data came from immunoSEQ multiplex PCR; TCRdb stores just in-frame clones and leaves some out. The sample includes approximately 110,000 clones, around 88% of them seen just once. The sequencing input was peripheral blood. The source of these receptors is a woman aged 45-60 years with active or convalescent COVID-19.

This chain links TRBV5-6 with TRBJ2-7; D ambiguous. CDR3 size: 14 residues. Trimming stripped 2 bases from V and 3 bases from J, with 12 bases between. Germline loops: CDR1 SGHDT, CDR2 YYEEEE. The CDR3 protein is CASSFNRIRYEQYF. In DNA, the CDR3 is TGTGCCAGCAGCTTTAACAGAATTCGCTACGAGCAGTACTTC.

The chain couples TRBV9 to TRBJ2-1; 12 bases fit TRBD2. Per germline, CDR1 SGDLS and CDR2 YYNGEE. The V gene end was trimmed by 4 bases and the J gene end by 4 bases; junction bases not matched to a gene: 6. The CDR3 consists of 16 residues. The CDR3 nucleotides read TGTGCCAGCAGCCACTTGACTAGCGGGAGATACAATGAGCAGTTCTTC. Its protein is CASSHLTSGRYNEQFF.

The chain has TRBV9 and TRBJ1-5; D uncertain. Trimming shortened V by 3 bases and J by 6 bases, and 10 bases separated the two germline ends. This CDR3 has 13 amino acids. The V gene's germline CDR1 is SGDLS and CDR2 YYNGEE. In DNA form, the CDR3 reads TGTGCCAGCAGCGCCGGGAGTGGTCAGCCCCAGCATTTT. Its translation is CASSAGSGQPQHF.

The genes are TRBV15 and TRBJ1-4; no clear D gene. Trimming cost V 0 bases and J 5 bases, with 10 bases left between them. From germline, CDR1 is LNHNV and CDR2 YYDKDF (reference sequence). The CDR3 is 15 amino acids. CDR3 DNA sequence: TGTGCCACCAGCAGAGATCGGGCGGGCAATGAAAAACTGTTTTTT. Translating it yields CATSRDRAGNEKLFF.

The rearrangement links TRBV2 to TRBJ2-5, with a weak D call TRBD1 (5 bases). Deletions cut 7 bases from V and 4 bases from J, with 7 bases between. This CDR3 has 11 amino acids. Germline V gives CDR1 SNHLY, CDR2 FYNNEI. CDR3 amino acids: CASNGAETQYF. DNA of the CDR3: TGTGCCAGCAATGGGGCAGAGACCCAGTACTTC.

V gene TRBV3-1 (or the pseudogene TRBV3-2) combines with J gene TRBJ1-2, with D perhaps matching TRBD1 (5 bases). Trimming shortened V by 4 bases and J by 4 bases, and 10 bases separated the two germline ends. The CDR3 is 13 residues long. The germline V gene encodes CDR1 LGHDT and CDR2 YNNKEL (reference sequence). CDR3 coding DNA: TGTGCCAGCAGCCGAGACCAGGGCTATGGCTACACCTTC. Translating it yields CASSRDQGYGYTF.

The chain uses TRBV7-2 and TRBJ2-2, with a possible D match to TRBD2 (5 bases). CDR3 length: 17 amino acids. Trimming took off 0 bases at V and 0 bases at J, with 11 bases between the two ends. Germline lookup yields CDR1 SGHTA and CDR2 FQGNSA. The CDR3 protein is CASSLAATGTNTGELFF. CDR3 sequence (DNA): TGTGCCAGCAGCTTAGCGGCAACGGGGACGAACACCGGGGAGCTGTTTTTT.

The genes are TRBV18 and TRBJ1-5; D might be TRBD1 (6 bases). The CDR3 is 13 amino acids. V was cut by 4 bases and J by 8 bases, with 12 bases left in between. Germline V CDR1 and CDR2: KGHSH, LQKENI. DNA for the CDR3: TGTGCCAGCTCACTCCTCAGGGGAGAGCCCCAGCATTTT. Translated: CASSLLRGEPQHF.

The chain uses TRBV6-6 and TRBJ2-7, with 10 bases matching TRBD2. This CDR3 spans 14 amino acids. CDR1 MNHNY and CDR2 SVGAGI come from the germline V gene (reference sequence). The J segment lost 2 bases and the V segment lost 7 bases, leaving 5 bases of the junction unmatched. This chain's CDR3 is CASKRTSGTYEQYF. The CDR3 region has the DNA TGTGCCAGCAAACGGACTAGCGGCACCTACGAGCAGTACTTC.

This chain's CDR3 is CASSLGSQNQPQHF. The CDR3 DNA is TGCGCCAGCAGCTTGGGGTCGCAGAATCAGCCCCAGCATTTT. The chain has TRBV5-1 and TRBJ1-5; D gene ambiguous. Per germline, CDR1 SGHRS and CDR2 YFSETQ. V lost 0 bases and J 4 bases, leaving 8 bases between the germline ends. The CDR3 runs to 14 residues. The full variable domain, rest sourced from reference TRBV5-1 and TRBJ1-5, is KAGVTQTPRYLIKTRGQQVTLSCSPISGHRSVSWYQQTPGQGLQFLFEYFSETQRNKGNFPGRFSGRQFSNSRSEMNVSTLELGDSALYLCASSLGSQNQPQHFGDGTRLSIL.

The chain combines TRBV28 with TRBJ2-7; 11 nucleotides line up with TRBD1. Trimming took 5 bases from V and 1 from J; bases not matched to a gene: 7. The germline CDR1 and CDR2 sequences are MDHEN and SYDVKM. The CDR3 loop spans 16 amino acids. The CDR3 region has the DNA TGTGCCAGCAGTCCCCCCGGGACAGGGGGGTCCTACGAGCAGTACTTC. It specifies CASSPPGTGGSYEQYF.

The CDR3 spells CASSPSWELGQYF. The CDR3 region has the DNA TGTGCCAGCAGCCCCTCTTGGGAGCTGGGGCAGTACTTC. This chain links TRBV7-9 with TRBJ2-7; TRBD2 is a possible D gene (5 bases). Trimming cost V 5 bases and J 9 bases, with 17 bases left between them. CDR1 is SEHNR, CDR2 FQNEAQ, per germline (reference sequence). The CDR3 extends over 13 amino acids.

The chain is built from TRBV7-9 and TRBJ1-2; no reliable D call. The germline CDR1 and CDR2 sequences are SEHNR and FQNEAQ (reference sequence). Trimming shortened V by 7 bases and J by 5 bases, and 11 bases separated the two germline ends. CDR3 size: 12 residues. The CDR3 sequence is CASTVGDYGYTF. In DNA form, the CDR3 reads TGTGCCAGCACCGTCGGGGATTATGGCTACACCTTC.

V usage is TRBV19 and J usage is TRBJ2-7; 10 bases are shared with TRBD2. Germline assignment: CDR1 LNHDA and CDR2 SQIVND (reference sequence). V was pared by 5 bases and J by 0 bases, with 4 bases of the junction left unmatched. This CDR3 is built from 15 residues. The chain's CDR3 is CASSSWTSGSYEQYF. Here the CDR3 DNA reads TGTGCCAGTAGTTCATGGACTAGCGGCTCCTACGAGCAGTACTTC.

The chain recombines TRBV15 with TRBJ2-2; 7 nucleotides line up with TRBD1. The CDR3 extends over 14 amino acids. Germline V lookup: CDR1 LNHNV, CDR2 YYDKDF (reference sequence). V dropped 9 bases and J dropped 5; count of bases not matched to a gene: 9. CDR3 nucleotide sequence: TGTGCCACTCGTCCGGGACAGACAACCGGGGAGCTGTTTTTT. It is translated as CATRPGQTTGELFF.

This clone has only one observation. This chain links TRBV29-1 with TRBJ1-1, with TRBD1 matching over 9 bases. The CDR3 is made up of 13 amino acids. V shed 7 bases, J shed 0 bases, and the junction held 3 bases outside the gene matches. Germline CDR1 is SQVTM and CDR2 is ANQGSEA. CDR3 sequence (DNA): TGCAGCGCGACAGGGGGTTTGAACACTGAAGCTTTCTTT. It translates to CSATGGLNTEAFF.

The CDR3 protein is CASSLQGTDTQYF. CDR3 nucleotide sequence: TGTGCCAGCAGCTTGCAGGGCACAGATACGCAGTATTTT. The chain has TRBV5-6 and TRBJ2-3; unclear D gene. Between the trimmed V and J ends, which lost 1 base and 1 base, there was a span of 4 bases. CDR3 length: 13 amino acids. Germline CDR1 SGHDT, CDR2 YYEEEE.

The J gene is TRBJ1-4, the V gene TRBV12-3 or TRBV12-4; no reliable D call. This CDR3 is built from 13 residues. The V and J ends lost 4 bases and 4 bases respectively, with 7 bases between them. The CDR3 region has the DNA TGTGCCAGCAGTTCTACAGTTAATGAAAAACTGTTTTTT. Its protein product is CASSSTVNEKLFF.

The gene calls are TRBV30 and TRBJ1-5, with D unclear. This CDR3 spans 14 amino acids. Germline-derived CDR1 and CDR2 are GTSNPN and SVGIG (reference sequence). V was shortened by 0 bases and J by 0 bases, with 6 bases between the two germline ends. The CDR3 loop is CAWSVKSSNQPQHF. The CDR3 nucleotides read TGTGCCTGGAGTGTGAAGAGTAGCAATCAGCCCCAGCATTTT.

The chain joins TRBV6-5 to TRBJ1-5; 10 bases fit TRBD1. The V and J ends lost 6 bases and 7 bases, in that order; junction bases with no gene match: 9. Germline values: CDR1 MNHEY, CDR2 SVGAGI. This CDR3 region has 15 residues. CDR3 protein: CASSSGTGVLQPQHF. The CDR3, as DNA: TGTGCCAGCAGCTCCGGGACAGGGGTACTCCAGCCCCAGCATTTT.

The chain combines TRBV2 with TRBJ1-2; D is perhaps TRBD1 (6 bases). V dropped 5 bases and J dropped 6 bases, with 10 bases sitting between them. CDR3 length equals 12 residues. Germline V gives CDR1 SNHLY, CDR2 FYNNEI. Here the CDR3 reads CASSKYRDGYTF. CDR3 in DNA: TGTGCCAGCAGTAAGTACAGGGATGGCTACACCTTC.

This rearrangement joins TRBV10-3 to TRBJ2-7, with a tentative D call TRBD1 (5 bases). Germline V gene data show CDR1 as ENHRY and CDR2 as SYGVKD. With 4 bases removed from V and 4 bases from J, the gap between germline ends came to 17 bases. The CDR3 sequence is 15 residues long. The CDR3 region has the DNA TGTGCCATCAGTGGTAAGGCAGGGCAAAATTACGAGCAGTACTTC. This translates into CAISGKAGQNYEQYF.

The chain has TRBV5-1 and TRBJ2-2; D remains ambiguous. The CDR3 runs to 15 residues. Germline CDR1 reads SGHRS; CDR2 reads YFSETQ. The V gene lost 2 bases and the J gene lost 4 bases, with 12 bases spanning the gap. CDR3 in amino acids: CASSFYSFRTGELFF. In nucleotides, the CDR3 is TGCGCCAGCAGCTTTTACAGCTTTCGCACCGGGGAGCTGTTTTTT.

The V call is TRBV30, the J call TRBJ1-1; no clear D gene. Trimming removed 1 base at V and 1 base at J, with 10 bases between. The CDR3 loop spans 14 amino acids. Germline lookup yields CDR1 GTSNPN and CDR2 SVGIG (reference sequence). The CDR3 protein is CAWSEGGGNTEAFF. DNA for the CDR3: TGTGCCTGGAGTGAGGGTGGAGGGAACACTGAAGCTTTCTTT.

The chain carries TRBV5-6 and TRBJ2-2, with D possibly matching TRBD1 (6 bases). This CDR3 comprises 17 residues. Per the germline V gene, CDR1 is SGHDT and CDR2 is YYEEEE. V gave up 0 bases and J gave up 6 bases, with 18 bases separating them. CDR3 sequence (DNA): TGTGCCAGCAGCTTGGAGCTTGCAGGGGAATCCGCCGGGGAGCTGTTTTTT. Protein: CASSLELAGESAGELFF.

The chain recombines TRBV7-9 with TRBJ2-3; 8 nucleotides line up with TRBD1. The CDR3 has 17 residues. Trimming at V came to 5 bases and at J to 4 bases, leaving 14 bases not matched to a gene. The V gene's germline CDR1 is SEHNR and CDR2 FQNEAQ (reference sequence). The CDR3 is CASSHGTGPRRADTQYF. The CDR3 DNA sequence: TGTGCCAGCAGCCACGGGACAGGCCCTCGTAGGGCAGATACGCAGTATTTT.

This clone was detected once. V usage is TRBV9 and J usage is TRBJ1-2; the match to TRBD1 covers 9 bases. Unmatched junction bases numbered 1, after V lost 0 bases and J lost 4 bases. The length of the CDR3 is 14 residues. Germline values: CDR1 SGDLS, CDR2 YYNGEE. CDR3 sequence (DNA): TGTGCCAGCAGCGTAGGACAGGGGGGCTATGGCTACACCTTC. It encodes CASSVGQGGYGYTF.